The following is a T cell receptor (beta chain) sequence with its context. Its antigen target is currently unknown. The input lacks base qualities; no much larger clone sits a single base away. This entry comes from a study of blood T cell repertoires in COVID-19 (dated by TCRdb to 2020 to 2022). In the study overall: Collaborator samples came from the United States, Italy and Spain and covered acute and convalescent phases of COVID-19. The material from the prospective study consisted of cDNA or gDNA derived from T cells, B-cell-depleted T cells, or PBMCs. The dataset comprised deeply sampled blood TCRbeta repertoires from subjects exposed to, actively infected with, or recovered from COVID-19. The repertoires were released in a freely available public database meant as a resource for research on the immune response to SARS-CoV-2. Samples were obtained from the ongoing ImmuneRACE study (first 160 participants) and from roughly 1,300 subjects provided by 6 global collaborators. The sample metadata nearly always contained a de-identified subject ID, COVID-19 status, age in years and sex. Where available, HLA class I and class II types were obtained from metadata supplied by the sample provider rather than from assay-based typing.

Overall study results and their limits: The quantity of clinical and demographic metadata differed by source and by participant and was supplied without curation.

CDR1 and CDR2, per the germline V gene, are LGHNA and YNFKEQ. The cysteine opens and the phenylalanine closes a CDR3 of 14 amino acids. CDR3 DNA only is kept here, 42 bases in frame from base 1. V drops 2 bases and J drops 3 bases, leaving 8 bases in between. TCRbeta CDR3 regions were amplified from genomic DNA by means of the immunoSEQ Assay, a bias-controlled multiplex PCR. On the study's bioinformatics: Nucleated cell counts per sample were estimated from amplification of reference gene primers within the assay. Sequence reads were collapsed and filtered to measure the absolute abundance of every unique TCRbeta CDR3 rearrangement. For each sample, productive Simpson clonality was calculated by taking the square root of Simpson's diversity index across productive rearrangements. TCRdb carries this immuneACCESS record with in-frame sequences only. Its versions omit some clonotypes, under half of them owing to an unresolved V gene in the studies checked, with the rest unexplained. V, J and clone size were drawn from that table, and D and trimming were deduced from the DNA. This sample comprises roughly 200,000 clones, roughly 75% of them detected only once. About 5.5% of the sample lies in the top ten.

Collaborating institutions collected whole blood in K2EDTA tubes following their own protocols. For TCRbeta analysis, collaborators shipped samples in one of three forms: frozen whole blood, isolated PBMCs, or DNA extracted from either of those sample types. The clonotype originates from a woman in her 70s with acute or convalescent COVID-19. What was sequenced was peripheral blood. The chain joins TRBV4-2 to TRBJ1-3, with TRBD1 perhaps the D gene, on 6 matching bases. The DNA sequence is given as TGTGCCAGCAGCCAACACAGGGATGGAAACACCATATATTTT. Its translation reads: CASSQHRDGNTIYF.